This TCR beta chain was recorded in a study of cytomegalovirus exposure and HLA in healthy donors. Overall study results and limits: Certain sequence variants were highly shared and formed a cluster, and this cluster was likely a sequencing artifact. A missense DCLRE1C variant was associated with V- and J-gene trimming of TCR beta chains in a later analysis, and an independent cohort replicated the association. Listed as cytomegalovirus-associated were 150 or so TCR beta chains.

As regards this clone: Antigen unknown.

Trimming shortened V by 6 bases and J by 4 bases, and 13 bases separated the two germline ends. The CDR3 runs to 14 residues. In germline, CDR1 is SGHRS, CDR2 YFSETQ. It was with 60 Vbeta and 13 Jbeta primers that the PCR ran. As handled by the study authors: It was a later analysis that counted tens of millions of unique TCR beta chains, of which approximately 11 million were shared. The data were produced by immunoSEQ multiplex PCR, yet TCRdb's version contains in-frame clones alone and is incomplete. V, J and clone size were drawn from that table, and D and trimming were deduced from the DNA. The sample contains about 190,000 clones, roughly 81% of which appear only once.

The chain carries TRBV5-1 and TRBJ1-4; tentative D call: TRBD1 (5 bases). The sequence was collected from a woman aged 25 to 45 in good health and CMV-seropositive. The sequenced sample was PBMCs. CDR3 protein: CASTWGGDNEKLFF. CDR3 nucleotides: TGCGCCAGCACCTGGGGGGGAGATAATGAAAAACTGTTTTTT. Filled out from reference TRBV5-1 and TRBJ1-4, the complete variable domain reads KAGVTQTPRYLIKTRGQQVTLSCSPISGHRSVSWYQQTPGQGLQFLFEYFSETQRNKGNFPGRFSGRQFSNSRSEMNVSTLELGDSALYLCASTWGGDNEKLFFGSGTQLSVL.